These T cell receptor beta chains were read from a single sample in a study of cytomegalovirus exposure and HLA in healthy donors. Generated by immunoSEQ multiplex PCR, the TCRdb table keeps only in-frame clones and is missing some. The data show over 150,000 clones, less than 90% seen once. Sequenced sample: PBMCs. All receptors derive from a man younger than 35 in good health and CMV-seropositive. CDR3s include the opening cysteine and the closing phenylalanine or tryptophan. The D gene is left open where the match is weak. Rows may omit the clone size; those that give it use once, few, many or a size class.

J | D | V | size | DNA | CDR3
TRBJ2-5 | TRBD1 | TRBV6-5 | once | TGTGCCAGCAGTAGAACAGGGGCAGGGGAGACCCAGTACTTC | CASSRTGAGETQYF
TRBJ1-2 | - | TRBV27 | - | TGTGCCAGCAGGTCAGCATACTACAGGTCCCTTAACTATGGCTACACCTTC | CASRSAYYRSLNYGYTF
TRBJ2-3 | - | TRBV7-2 | - | TGTGCCAGCAGCCCCCGAGGTAGCACAGATACGCAGTATTTT | CASSPRGSTDTQYF
TRBJ2-6 | TRBD1 | TRBV7-2 | - | TGTGCCAGCAGCTTGGACAGGGCAGACGGGGCCAACGTCCTGACTTTC | CASSLDRADGANVLTF
TRBJ2-5 | - | TRBV2 | - | TGTGCCAGCAGCGAAGGCGGGGTAGGTCAAGAGACCCAGTACTTC | CASSEGGVGQETQYF
TRBJ1-2 | TRBD1 | TRBV7-2 | - | TGTGCCAGCAGCCCAAACAGGGGGTGGTATGGCTACACCTTC | CASSPNRGWYGYTF
TRBJ1-5 | - | TRBV6-6 | - | TGTGCCAGCACTGGAGGGGGAGGGGGTCAGCCCCAGCATTTT | CASTGGGGGQPQHF
TRBJ2-3 | TRBD2 | TRBV4-3 | - | TGCGCCAGCAGCCAAGGAAACGGGAGGGCCGCAGATACGCAGTATTTT | CASSQGNGRAADTQYF
TRBJ2-7 | - | TRBV6-1 | - | TGTGCCAGCAGCCTAGGACTCAGGCGTCCTGACGAGCAGTACTTC | CASSLGLRRPDEQYF
TRBJ2-7 | TRBD2 | TRBV5-7 | - | TGTGCCAGCAGCTCGAAACTAGCGGGGGCCCACGAGCAGTACTTC | CASSSKLAGAHEQYF
TRBJ2-7 | - | TRBV5-1 | once | TGCGCCAGCAGCCTTCTCGGCCGGGACTCCAGCTCCTACGAGCAGTACTTC | CASSLLGRDSSSYEQYF
TRBJ2-7 | - | TRBV5-1 | - | TGCGCCAGCAGCGCCGAACTTAACGTCGTATCCTACGAGCAGTACTTC | CASSAELNVVSYEQYF
TRBJ1-1 | - | TRBV13 | - | TGTGCCAGTCGGGGGATATTTAGGGGTGGATGGACTGAAGCTTTCTTT | CASRGIFRGGWTEAFF
TRBJ1-2 | - | TRBV7-2 | - | TGTGCCAGCAGTCTCGGACATTACTATGGCTACACCTTC | CASSLGHYYGYTF
TRBJ2-3 | TRBD2 | TRBV4-3 | - | TGCGCCAGCAGCCCCAAAACTGGGACTAGCGGGAGCATGAGCACAGATACGCAGTATTTT | CASSPKTGTSGSMSTDTQYF